The next 14 T cell receptor beta chains were all read from a single sample in a study of blood T cell repertoires in COVID-19 (TCRdb year 2020). Library preparation employed the immunoSEQ multiplex PCR assay. TCRdb stores this immuneACCESS table with in-frame sequences only. Part of the clones is absent; in the studies checked, under half of the shortfall reflects unresolved V genes, and no reason is known for the rest. The sample contains about 99,000 clones, around 82% of them found a single time. The ten largest make up approximately 12% of the sample. Sequenced input: peripheral blood. These receptors all come from a human donor in a cohort sampled during active or convalescent COVID-19.

The genes are TRBV27 and TRBJ2-7, with TRBD1 identical over 7 bases. The V gene's germline CDR1 is MNHEY and CDR2 SMNVEV (reference sequence). Trimming at V came to 3 bases and at J to 1 base, leaving 9 bases not matched to a gene. This CDR3 contains 16 residues. This chain's CDR3 is CASSLTGQRISYEQYF. The CDR3 coding sequence is TGTGCCAGCAGTTTGACGGGACAGCGAATATCCTACGAGCAGTACTTC.

The CDR3: CAARPGQKNTEAFF. The CDR3 bases are TGTGCCGCCCGACCGGGACAGAAGAACACTGAAGCTTTCTTT. The J gene is TRBJ1-1, the V gene TRBV19, with 7 bases aligning to TRBD1. The V gene's germline CDR1 is LNHDA and CDR2 SQIVND (reference sequence). After removal of 11 bases from V and 1 base from J, the junction contained 10 bases not matched to a gene. This CDR3 comprises 14 residues.

The chain recombines TRBV7-9 with TRBJ1-6; the match to TRBD1 covers 7 bases. This CDR3 is built from 13 residues. CDR1 and CDR2 (germline): SEHNR, FQNEAQ (reference sequence). Trimming took 5 bases from V and 11 from J; bases not matched to a gene: 6. CDR3 protein: CASSINRGAPLHF. The CDR3 nucleotides are TGTGCCAGCAGCATAAACAGGGGAGCACCCCTCCACTTT.

The J gene is TRBJ2-5, the V gene TRBV7-9; TRBD1 is a possible D gene (6 bases). Per germline, CDR1 SEHNR and CDR2 FQNEAQ (reference sequence). The CDR3 consists of 13 residues. The V end lost 3 bases, the J end lost 5 bases, and 10 bases lay between the germline ends. CDR3 sequence: CASSFQGRETQYF. In nucleotides, the CDR3 is TGTGCCAGCAGCTTCCAGGGGCGGGAGACCCAGTACTTC. Full variable domain (remainder filled in from reference TRBV7-9 and TRBJ2-5): DTGVSQNPRHKITKRGQNVTFRCDPISEHNRLYWYRQTLGQGPEFLTYFQNEAQLEKSRLLSDRFSAERPKGSFSTLEIQRTEQGDSAMYLCASSFQGRETQYFGPGTRLLVL.

The chain couples TRBV19 to TRBJ1-3; tentative D call: TRBD1 (6 bases). The CDR3 is 14 residues long. Germline CDR1 is LNHDA and CDR2 is SQIVND (reference sequence). V lost 6 bases to trimming and J lost 6 bases, with 15 bases between them. CDR3 DNA sequence: TGTGCCAGTAGCACCCCAGGGGAGACAAACACCATATATTTT. Translating gives CASSTPGETNTIYF.

This clone was seen only a few times. V usage is TRBV19 and J usage is TRBJ2-4; 7 positions match TRBD1. CDR3 length: 15 residues. CDR1 is LNHDA, CDR2 SQIVND, per germline (reference sequence). V was pared by 4 bases and J by 3 bases, with 6 bases of the junction left unmatched. CDR3 sequence: CASSTRTGVKNIQYF. The DNA of the CDR3 is TGTGCCAGTAGTACGCGCACAGGGGTCAAAAACATTCAGTACTTC.

The rearrangement joins TRBV5-1 to TRBJ1-5, with 7 bases matching TRBD1. The V gene end was trimmed by 3 bases and the J gene end by 2 bases; junction bases not matched to a gene: 2. This CDR3 has 14 residues. Germline V gene sequence: CDR1 SGHRS, CDR2 YFSETQ. The CDR3 nucleotides are TGCGCCAGCAGCTCTACAGGGGGCAATCAGCCCCAGCATTTT. Encoded protein: CASSSTGGNQPQHF.

This chain joins TRBV4-1 and TRBJ2-7, with 9 bases lining up with TRBD2. This CDR3 is 16 amino acids long. V lost 4 bases, J lost 0 bases, and 7 bases stayed unmatched. Germline V gene sequence: CDR1 MGHRA, CDR2 YSYEKL. Here the CDR3 DNA reads TGCGCCAGCAGCCCAAACGGACTAGCGTTCTCCTACGAGCAGTACTTC. This sequence encodes CASSPNGLAFSYEQYF.

As DNA, the CDR3 is TGTGCCAGCAGCGTAGCTAGCGGGGGGGTCTCCGGGGAGCTGTTTTTT. Encoded protein: CASSVASGGVSGELFF. The gene calls are TRBV9 and TRBJ2-2; 12 bases match TRBD2. This CDR3 contains 16 residues. Germline loops: CDR1 SGDLS, CDR2 YYNGEE. The J segment lost 6 bases and the V segment lost 0 bases, leaving 3 bases of the junction unmatched.

The chain links TRBV4-1 to TRBJ1-2, with 9 bases lining up with TRBD1. The V gene end was trimmed by 5 bases and the J gene end by 2 bases; junction bases not matched to a gene: 3. In germline, CDR1 is MGHRA, CDR2 YSYEKL. CDR3 size: 14 residues. Here the CDR3 DNA reads TGCGCCAGCAGCAGGGACAGGGAGAACTATGGCTACACCTTC. Translated: CASSRDRENYGYTF.

The gene calls are TRBV9 and TRBJ1-2, with TRBD1 matching 7 bases. Germline V gives CDR1 SGDLS, CDR2 YYNGEE. The CDR3 sequence is 16 residues long. V lost 3 bases, J lost 1 base, and 9 bases stayed unmatched. The CDR3 nucleotides read TGTGCCAGCAGCGAGACAGGGACAAGCTATAACTATGGCTACACCTTC. Its protein product is CASSETGTSYNYGYTF.

The rearrangement links TRBV30 to TRBJ1-5; D remains ambiguous. V gave up 0 bases and J gave up 7 bases, with 10 bases separating them. The CDR3 is 13 residues long. Germline CDR1 and CDR2: GTSNPN and SVGIG (reference sequence). The CDR3: CAWSVQISQPQHF. The DNA for the CDR3 is TGTGCCTGGAGTGTACAAATTTCACAGCCCCAGCATTTT.

The V gene is TRBV7-9, the J gene TRBJ2-3; 8 positions match TRBD2. V dropped 5 bases and J dropped 4; count of bases not matched to a gene: 5. In germline, CDR1 is SEHNR, CDR2 FQNEAQ (reference sequence). This CDR3 has 14 amino acids. For the CDR3, the DNA is TGTGCCAGCAGCCTCGGGGGGGCCGCAGATACGCAGTATTTT. This sequence encodes CASSLGGAADTQYF. The whole variable domain, remainder taken from reference TRBV7-9 and TRBJ2-3, is DTGVSQNPRHKITKRGQNVTFRCDPISEHNRLYWYRQTLGQGPEFLTYFQNEAQLEKSRLLSDRFSAERPKGSFSTLEIQRTEQGDSAMYLCASSLGGAADTQYFGPGTRLTVL.

The chain employs TRBV6-5 and TRBJ1-1; D call uncertain. V was shortened by 5 bases and J by 3 bases, with 10 bases between the two germline ends. CDR1 is MNHEY and CDR2 is SVGAGI in the germline V gene. The CDR3 runs 13 residues. The CDR3 coding sequence is TGTGCCAGCAGTACCCAGCGGGACACTGAAGCTTTCTTT. Amino acid sequence: CASSTQRDTEAFF.